These T cell receptor beta chains were read from a single sample in a study of CD8+CD57+ T cells in acquired aplastic anemia. TCRdb analysed the reads with MiXCR anew, one entry per CDR3 protein. This sample has some 140,000 distinct CDR3 sequences; just over 50% occur once, and the top ten carry roughly 12%. Sequencing used sorted CD4+, CD8+, or CD8+CD57+ T cells (not recorded which) from PBMCs. The receptors were gathered from a human donor with aplastic anemia. The CDR3 runs from the conserved cysteine through the conserved F or W. D genes are given only for firm matches. Not every row has a clone size; where given, it reads once, few, many or a size class.

v_call	j_call	d_call	clone_size	cdr3_aa	cdr3_nt
TRBV9	TRBJ2-5	NA	many	CASSGGAKETQYF	TGTGCCAGCAGCGGGGGGGCCAAAGAGACCCAGTACTTC
TRBV5-1	TRBJ1-2	NA	NA	CASSLDGSYGYTF	TGCGCCAGCAGCTTGGATGGGAGCTATGGCTACACCTTC
TRBV19	TRBJ1-6	NA	NA	CASSIRTENSPLHF	TGTGCCAGTAGTATAAGGACGGAGAATTCACCCCTCCACTTT
TRBV19	TRBJ2-7	NA	NA	CASSSLSETYEQYF	TGTGCCAGTAGTTCCCTCTCCGAGACCTACGAGCAGTACTTC
TRBV7-8	TRBJ2-5	NA	NA	CASSLGTQETQYF	TGTGCCAGCAGCCTCGGGACCCAAGAGACCCAGTACTTC
TRBV10-3	TRBJ2-1	NA	NA	CAISESDGWSEQFF	TGTGCCATCAGTGAGTCGGATGGGTGGAGTGAGCAGTTCTTC
TRBV20-1	TRBJ1-6	TRBD1	NA	CSARDRGPYNSPLHF	TGCAGTGCAAGGGACAGGGGACCCTATAATTCACCCCTCCACTTT
TRBV20-1	TRBJ1-1	NA	many	CSARDVGGTEAFF	TGCAGTGCTAGAGACGTCGGGGGCACTGAAGCTTTCTTT
TRBV20-1	TRBJ2-3	NA	many	CSAPDRSTDTQYF	TGCAGTGCTCCGGACCGTTCCACAGATACGCAGTATTTT
TRBV7-2	TRBJ2-5	NA	few	CASSPDRTQETQYF	TGTGCCAGCAGCCCAGATCGAACTCAAGAGACCCAGTACTTC
TRBV10-3	TRBJ1-2	TRBD1	NA	CATIAKGTGINYGYTF	TGTGCCACGATCGCTAAAGGGACAGGAATTAACTATGGCTACACCTTC
TRBV19	TRBJ1-3	NA	NA	CASNPGPGNTIYF	TGTGCCAGTAACCCCGGCCCGGGAAACACCATATATTTT
TRBV29-1	TRBJ2-3	NA	NA	CSVDSTTSTDTQYF	TGCAGCGTTGACAGCACCACTAGCACAGATACGCAGTATTTT
TRBV5-5	TRBJ1-6	TRBD1	NA	CASSYGQGWDSPLHF	TGTGCCAGCAGCTACGGACAGGGGTGGGATTCACCCCTCCACTTT